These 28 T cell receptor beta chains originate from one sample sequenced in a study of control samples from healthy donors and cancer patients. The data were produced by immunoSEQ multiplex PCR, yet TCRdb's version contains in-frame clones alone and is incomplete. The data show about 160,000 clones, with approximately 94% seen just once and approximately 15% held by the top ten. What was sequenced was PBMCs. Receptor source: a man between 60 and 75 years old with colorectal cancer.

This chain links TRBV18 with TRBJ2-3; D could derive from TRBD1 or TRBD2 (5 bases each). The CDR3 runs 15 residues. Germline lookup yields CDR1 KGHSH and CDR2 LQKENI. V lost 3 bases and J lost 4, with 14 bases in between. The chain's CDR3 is CASSPNEGSADTQYF. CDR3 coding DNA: TGTGCCAGCTCACCGAATGAGGGGTCGGCAGATACGCAGTATTTT.

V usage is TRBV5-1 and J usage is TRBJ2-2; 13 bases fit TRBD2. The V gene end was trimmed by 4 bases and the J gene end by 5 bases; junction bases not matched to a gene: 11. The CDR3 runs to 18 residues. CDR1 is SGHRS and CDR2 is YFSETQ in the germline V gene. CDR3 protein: CASSPTSGGGRWTGELFF. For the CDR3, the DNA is TGCGCCAGCAGCCCTACTAGCGGGGGGGGCCGGTGGACCGGGGAGCTGTTTTTT.

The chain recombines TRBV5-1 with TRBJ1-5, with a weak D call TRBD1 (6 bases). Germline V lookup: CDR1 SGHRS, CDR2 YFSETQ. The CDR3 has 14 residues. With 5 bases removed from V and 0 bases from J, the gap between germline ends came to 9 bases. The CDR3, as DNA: TGCGCCAGCAGAGGGGACAATAGCAATCAGCCCCAGCATTTT. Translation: CASRGDNSNQPQHF.

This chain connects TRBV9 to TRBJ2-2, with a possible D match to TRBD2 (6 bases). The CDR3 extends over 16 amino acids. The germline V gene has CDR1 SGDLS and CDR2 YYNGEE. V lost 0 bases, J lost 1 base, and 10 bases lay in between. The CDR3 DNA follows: TGTGCCAGCAGCGTAGGAGGTAGCGGGAACACCGGGGAGCTGTTTTTT. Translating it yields CASSVGGSGNTGELFF.

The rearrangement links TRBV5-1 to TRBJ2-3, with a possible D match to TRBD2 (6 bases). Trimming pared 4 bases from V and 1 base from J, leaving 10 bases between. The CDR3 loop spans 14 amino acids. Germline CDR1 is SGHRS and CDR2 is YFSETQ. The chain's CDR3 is CASSTQRGTDTQYF. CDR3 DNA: TGCGCCAGCAGCACCCAGCGGGGCACAGATACGCAGTATTTT.

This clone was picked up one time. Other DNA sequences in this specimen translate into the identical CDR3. CDR3 nucleotides: TGTGCCAGCAGTTTCCGGGACAGGGGCTCCTACGAGCAGTACTTC. As protein: CASSFRDRGSYEQYF. V gene TRBV6-5 combines with J gene TRBJ2-7; 10 bases agree with TRBD1. The CDR3 extends over 15 amino acids. Looked up from germline, CDR1 is MNHEY and CDR2 is SVGAGI. Losses at the gene ends were 4 bases for V and 0 bases for J; bases not matched to a gene: 3.

The DNA for the CDR3 is TGTGCCAGCAGCTCGGGACAGGGGCCTAATGAAAAACTGTTTTTT. Translated, it gives CASSSGQGPNEKLFF. The chain employs TRBV7-9 and TRBJ1-4, with 10 bases that match TRBD1. Germline lookup yields CDR1 SEHNR and CDR2 FQNEAQ (reference sequence). The V gene end was trimmed by 4 bases and the J gene end by 3 bases; junction bases not matched to a gene: 2. This CDR3 is built from 15 residues.

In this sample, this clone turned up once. Written as DNA, the CDR3 is TGTGCCAGTAGTTGGCGGGAAGAAAATGAAAAACTGTTTTTT. Protein sequence: CASSWREENEKLFF. The chain couples TRBV19 to TRBJ1-4; D remains ambiguous. Between the trimmed V and J ends, which lost 5 bases and 5 bases, there was a span of 12 bases. In germline, CDR1 is LNHDA, CDR2 SQIVND (reference sequence). The CDR3 has 14 amino acids.

For the CDR3, the DNA is TGTGCCTGGGGCAGACAGGGGGCGGGAGGCTACACCTTC. Its translation: CAWGRQGAGGYTF. The J gene is TRBJ1-2, the V gene TRBV30; TRBD1 agrees at 10 bases. The CDR3 covers 13 residues. CDR1 GTSNPN and CDR2 SVGIG come from the germline V gene (reference sequence). The ends lost 5 bases at V and 8 bases at J; junction bases unmatched: 8.

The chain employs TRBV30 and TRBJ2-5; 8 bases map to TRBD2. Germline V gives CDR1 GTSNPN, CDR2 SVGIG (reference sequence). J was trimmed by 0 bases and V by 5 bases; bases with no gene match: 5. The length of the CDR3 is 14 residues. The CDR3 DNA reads TGTGCCTGGGGGCGCGGGGGGCACCAAGAGACCCAGTACTTC. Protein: CAWGRGGHQETQYF. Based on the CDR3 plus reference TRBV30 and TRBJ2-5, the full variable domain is SQTIHQWPATLVQPVGSPLSLECTVEGTSNPNLYWYRQAAGRGLQLLFYSVGIGQISSEVPQNLSASRPQDRQFILSSKKLLLSDSGFYLCAWGRGGHQETQYFGPGTRLLVL.

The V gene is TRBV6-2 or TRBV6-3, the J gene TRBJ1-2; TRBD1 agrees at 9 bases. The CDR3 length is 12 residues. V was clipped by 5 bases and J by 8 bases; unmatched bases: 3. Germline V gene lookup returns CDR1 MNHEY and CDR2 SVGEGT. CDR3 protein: CASSRTGDGYTF. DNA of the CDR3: TGTGCCAGCAGTCGGACAGGGGACGGCTACACCTTC.

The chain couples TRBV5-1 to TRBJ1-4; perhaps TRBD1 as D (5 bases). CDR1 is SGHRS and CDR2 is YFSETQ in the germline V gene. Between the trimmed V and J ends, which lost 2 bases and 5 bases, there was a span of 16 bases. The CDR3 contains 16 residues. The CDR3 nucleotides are TGCGCCAGCAGCTTAGGGGTTTTCAGTGACAATGAAAAACTGTTTTTT. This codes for CASSLGVFSDNEKLFF. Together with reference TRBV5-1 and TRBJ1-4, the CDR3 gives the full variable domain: KAGVTQTPRYLIKTRGQQVTLSCSPISGHRSVSWYQQTPGQGLQFLFEYFSETQRNKGNFPGRFSGRQFSNSRSEMNVSTLELGDSALYLCASSLGVFSDNEKLFFGSGTQLSVL.

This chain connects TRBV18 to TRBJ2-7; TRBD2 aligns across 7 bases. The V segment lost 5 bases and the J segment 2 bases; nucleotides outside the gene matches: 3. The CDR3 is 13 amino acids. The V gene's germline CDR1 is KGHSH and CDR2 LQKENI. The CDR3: CASSTAGAYEQYF. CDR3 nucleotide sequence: TGTGCCAGCTCAACGGCGGGGGCCTACGAGCAGTACTTC.

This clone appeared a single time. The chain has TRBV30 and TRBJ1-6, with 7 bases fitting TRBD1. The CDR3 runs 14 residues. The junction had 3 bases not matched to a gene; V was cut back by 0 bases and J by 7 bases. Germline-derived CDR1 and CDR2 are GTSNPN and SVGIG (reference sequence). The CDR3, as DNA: TGTGCCTGGAGTGTACACAGGGGCAATTCACCCCTCCACTTT. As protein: CAWSVHRGNSPLHF.

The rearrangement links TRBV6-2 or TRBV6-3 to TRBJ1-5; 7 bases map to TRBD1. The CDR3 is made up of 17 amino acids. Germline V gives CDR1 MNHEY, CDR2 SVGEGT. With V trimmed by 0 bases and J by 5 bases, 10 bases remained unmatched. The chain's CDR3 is CASSYSWAQGRHQPQHF. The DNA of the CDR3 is TGTGCCAGCAGTTACTCATGGGCACAGGGGAGGCATCAGCCCCAGCATTTT.

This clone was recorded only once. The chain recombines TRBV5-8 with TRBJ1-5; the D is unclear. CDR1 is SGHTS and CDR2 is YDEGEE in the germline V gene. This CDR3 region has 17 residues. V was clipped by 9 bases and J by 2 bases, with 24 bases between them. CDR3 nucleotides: TGTGCCACGGGCCTCTCGCCGTCGGGATATGGCAATCAGCCCCAGCATTTT. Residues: CATGLSPSGYGNQPQHF.

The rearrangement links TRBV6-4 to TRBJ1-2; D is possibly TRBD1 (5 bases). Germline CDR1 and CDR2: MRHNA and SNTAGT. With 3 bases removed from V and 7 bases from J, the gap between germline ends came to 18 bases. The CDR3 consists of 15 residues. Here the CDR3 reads CASSDSGTPGGGYTF. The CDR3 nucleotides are TGTGCCAGCAGTGATTCCGGGACCCCGGGAGGTGGCTACACCTTC.

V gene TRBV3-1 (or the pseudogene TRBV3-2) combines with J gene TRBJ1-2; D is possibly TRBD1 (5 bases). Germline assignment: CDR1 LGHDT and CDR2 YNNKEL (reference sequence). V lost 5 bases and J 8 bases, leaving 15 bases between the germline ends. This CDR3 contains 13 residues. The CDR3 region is CASSFGGGRGYTF. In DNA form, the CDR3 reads TGTGCCAGCAGCTTTGGGGGGGGTCGAGGCTACACCTTC.

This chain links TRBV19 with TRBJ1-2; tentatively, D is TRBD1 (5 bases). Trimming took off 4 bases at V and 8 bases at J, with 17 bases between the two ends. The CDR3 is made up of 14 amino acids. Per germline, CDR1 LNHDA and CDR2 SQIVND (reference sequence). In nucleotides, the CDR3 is TGTGCCAGTAGTAATTCTGGACAATCGGTAGGCTACACCTTC. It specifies CASSNSGQSVGYTF.

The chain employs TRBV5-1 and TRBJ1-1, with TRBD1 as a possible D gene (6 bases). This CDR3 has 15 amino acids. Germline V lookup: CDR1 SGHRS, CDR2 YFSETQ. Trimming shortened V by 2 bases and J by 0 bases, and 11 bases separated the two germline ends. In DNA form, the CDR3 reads TGCGCCAGCAGCTTAGGACAGACCTTGAACACTGAAGCTTTCTTT. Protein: CASSLGQTLNTEAFF.

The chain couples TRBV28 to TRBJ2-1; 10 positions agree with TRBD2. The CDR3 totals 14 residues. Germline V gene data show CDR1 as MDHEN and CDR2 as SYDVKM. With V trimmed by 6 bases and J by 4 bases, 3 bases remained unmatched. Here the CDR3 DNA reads TGTGCCAGCAGAGTAGCGGGGGGATACAATGAGCAGTTCTTC. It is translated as CASRVAGGYNEQFF. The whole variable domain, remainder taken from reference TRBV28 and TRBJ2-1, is DVKVTQSSRYLVKRTGEKVFLECVQDMDHENMFWYRQDPGLGLRLIYFSYDVKMKEKGDIPEGYSVSREKKERFSLILESASTNQTSMYLCASRVAGGYNEQFFGPGTRLTVL.

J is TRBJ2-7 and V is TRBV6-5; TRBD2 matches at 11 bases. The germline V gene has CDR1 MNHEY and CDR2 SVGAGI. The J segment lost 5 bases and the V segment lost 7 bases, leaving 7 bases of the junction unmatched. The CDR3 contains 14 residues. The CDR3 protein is CASKLAGGPHEQYF. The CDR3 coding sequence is TGTGCCAGCAAATTAGCGGGGGGGCCCCACGAGCAGTACTTC.

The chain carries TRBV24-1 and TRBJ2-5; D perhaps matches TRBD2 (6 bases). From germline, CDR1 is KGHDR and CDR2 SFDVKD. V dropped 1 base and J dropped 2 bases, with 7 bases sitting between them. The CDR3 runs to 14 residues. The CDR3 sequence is CATSDLGGQETQYF. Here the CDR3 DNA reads TGTGCCACCAGTGATTTAGGAGGGCAAGAGACCCAGTACTTC.

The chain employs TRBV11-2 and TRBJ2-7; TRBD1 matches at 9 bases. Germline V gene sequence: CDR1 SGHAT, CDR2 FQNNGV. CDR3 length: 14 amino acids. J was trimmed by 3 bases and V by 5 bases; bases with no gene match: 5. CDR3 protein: CASSPLTGGYEQYF. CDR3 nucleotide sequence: TGTGCCAGCAGCCCTTTGACAGGGGGCTACGAGCAGTACTTC.

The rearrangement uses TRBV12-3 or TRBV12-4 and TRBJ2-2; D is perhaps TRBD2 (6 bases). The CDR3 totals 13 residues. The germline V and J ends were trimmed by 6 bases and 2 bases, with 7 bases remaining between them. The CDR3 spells CASRGLNTGELFF. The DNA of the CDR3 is TGTGCCAGCAGGGGACTTAACACCGGGGAGCTGTTTTTT.

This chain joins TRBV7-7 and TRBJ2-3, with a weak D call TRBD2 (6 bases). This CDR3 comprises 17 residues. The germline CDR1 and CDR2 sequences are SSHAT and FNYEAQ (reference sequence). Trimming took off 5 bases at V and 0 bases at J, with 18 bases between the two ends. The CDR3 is CASSQTFHGTSTDTQYF. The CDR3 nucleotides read TGTGCCAGCAGCCAAACCTTCCATGGGACTAGCACAGATACGCAGTATTTT.

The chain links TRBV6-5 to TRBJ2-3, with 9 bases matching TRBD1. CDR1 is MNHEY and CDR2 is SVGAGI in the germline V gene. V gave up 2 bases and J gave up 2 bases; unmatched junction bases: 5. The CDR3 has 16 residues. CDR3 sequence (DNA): TGTGCCAGCAGTTACGAAGGGACAGGGCCCACAGATACGCAGTATTTT. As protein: CASSYEGTGPTDTQYF.

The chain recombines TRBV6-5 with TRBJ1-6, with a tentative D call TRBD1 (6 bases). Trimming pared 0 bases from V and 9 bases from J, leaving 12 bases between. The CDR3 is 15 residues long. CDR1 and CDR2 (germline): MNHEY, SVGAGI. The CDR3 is CASSYSKGGGSPLHF. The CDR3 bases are TGTGCCAGCAGTTACTCGAAGGGGGGGGGTTCACCCCTCCACTTT.